This entry concerns a single TCR beta chain. This table comes from immunoSEQ multiplex PCR, and its TCRdb copy is limited to in-frame clones, with some not included. The sample lists roughly 68,000 clones; more than 90% were seen once. This sample stems from a study of shared T cell receptors in the human thymus. In germline, CDR1 is ENHRY, CDR2 SYGVKD. V gave up 3 bases and J gave up 2 bases, with 19 bases separating them. The CDR3 runs to 17 residues. The sequence was collected from a human donor. This chain joins TRBV10-3 and TRBJ1-2; no reliable D call. Material: thymocytes. The CDR3 region has the DNA TGTGCCATCAGTGACCCCCACAAACGATCGGAGAACTATGGCTACACCTTC. Its translation is CAISDPHKRSENYGYTF.